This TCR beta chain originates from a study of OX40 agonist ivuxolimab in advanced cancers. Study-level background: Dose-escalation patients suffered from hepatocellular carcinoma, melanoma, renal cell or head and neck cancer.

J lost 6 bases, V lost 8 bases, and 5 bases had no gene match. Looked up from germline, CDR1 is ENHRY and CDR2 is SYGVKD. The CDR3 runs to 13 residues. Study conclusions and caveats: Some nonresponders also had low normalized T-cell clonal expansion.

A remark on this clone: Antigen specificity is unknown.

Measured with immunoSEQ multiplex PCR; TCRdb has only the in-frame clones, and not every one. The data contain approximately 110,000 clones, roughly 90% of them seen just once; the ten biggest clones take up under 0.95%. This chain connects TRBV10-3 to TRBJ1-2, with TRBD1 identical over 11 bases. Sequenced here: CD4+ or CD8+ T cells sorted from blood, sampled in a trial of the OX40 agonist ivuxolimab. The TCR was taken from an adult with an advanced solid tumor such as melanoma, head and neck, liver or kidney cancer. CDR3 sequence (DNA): TGTGCCATCCGGGACAGGGGGTTAGATGGCTACACCTTC. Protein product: CAIRDRGLDGYTF.